The rows below give T cell receptor beta chains drawn from one sample of a study of blood T cell repertoires in COVID-19. Clones were read by immunoSEQ multiplex PCR, and TCRdb kept only the in-frame ones, dropping some. The sample holds about 84,000 clones; roughly 72% are singletons and the top ten take around 7%. The sample consisted of peripheral blood. The receptors were gathered from a man aged 65-85 years with acute or convalescent COVID-19. Each CDR3 is given with its conserved first and last residue. The D gene is left open where the match is weak. Where a row states a size, it is once, few, many or the class of an expanded clone; other rows omit it.

J gene | V gene | clone size | D gene | CDR3 protein | CDR3 DNA
TRBJ2-7 | TRBV10-1 | NA | TRBD2 | CASSGRGSAVSSYEQYF | TGCGCCAGCAGCGGGAGGGGATCGGCTGTGAGCTCCTACGAGCAGTACTTC
TRBJ1-1 | TRBV6-2/TRBV6-3 | once | TRBD1 | CASSYPRTGGHTEAFF | TGTGCCAGCAGTTACCCCCGGACAGGGGGCCACACTGAAGCTTTCTTT
TRBJ1-1 | TRBV19 | NA | NA | CASSIEGARNTEAFF | TGTGCCAGTAGTATAGAGGGGGCGAGGAACACTGAAGCTTTCTTT
TRBJ2-1 | TRBV27 | NA | TRBD2 | CASMSLLAGVYNEQFF | TGTGCCAGCATGTCGTTGTTAGCGGGAGTGTATAATGAGCAGTTCTTC
TRBJ2-1 | TRBV28 | NA | NA | CASSAPGGRYNEQFF | TGTGCCAGCAGTGCCCCGGGGGGCAGATACAATGAGCAGTTCTTC
TRBJ2-5 | TRBV6-5 | NA | NA | CASSRYSTGETQYF | TGTGCCAGCAGCCGTTATAGCACAGGAGAGACCCAGTACTTC
TRBJ1-2 | TRBV24-1 | NA | NA | CATSDFQGYGYTF | TGTGCCACCAGTGATTTCCAGGGTTATGGCTACACCTTC
TRBJ2-1 | TRBV24-1 | NA | TRBD1 | CATSVGGQGYNEQFF | TGTGCCACCAGTGTTGGGGGACAGGGATACAATGAGCAGTTCTTC
TRBJ2-3 | TRBV14 | NA | NA | CASSQDAGRTTTLSGTQYF | TGTGCCAGCAGCCAAGATGCAGGTCGAACCACCACCCTCAGCGGTACGCAGTATTTT
TRBJ1-5 | TRBV18 | NA | TRBD1 | CASSPQGTGLQPQHF | TGTGCCAGCTCACCGCAAGGGACAGGACTTCAGCCCCAGCATTTT
TRBJ2-7 | TRBV6-5 | NA | NA | CASRSHGGGYEQYF | TGTGCCAGCAGATCCCACGGCGGAGGGTACGAGCAGTACTTC
TRBJ2-1 | TRBV28 | NA | TRBD2 | CASSLSVGTSGRANEQFF | TGTGCCAGCAGTTTAAGTGTCGGGACTAGCGGGAGGGCCAATGAGCAGTTCTTC
TRBJ2-1 | TRBV7-2 | NA | TRBD1 | CASSLRMPGQGARNEQFF | TGTGCCAGCAGCTTACGAATGCCGGGACAGGGGGCGCGGAATGAGCAGTTCTTC
TRBJ2-5 | TRBV3-1/TRBV3-2 | few | TRBD1 | CASSQGSPSGTGPKPRSRETQYF | TGTGCCAGCAGCCAAGGGTCTCCTTCCGGGACAGGTCCAAAGCCACGTTCCCGGGAGACCCAGTACTTC
TRBJ1-5 | TRBV19 | NA | NA | CASSMGGGPGSQPQHF | TGTGCCAGTAGTATGGGAGGGGGTCCGGGATCTCAGCCCCAGCATTTT
TRBJ2-3 | TRBV5-1 | NA | TRBD2 | CASSLGLAGSSTDTQYF | TGCGCCAGCAGCTTGGGGCTAGCGGGGTCTAGCACAGATACGCAGTATTTT
TRBJ2-3 | TRBV10-3 | NA | TRBD2 | CATKTSGGYADTQYF | TGTGCCACCAAGACTAGCGGGGGATATGCAGATACGCAGTATTTT
TRBJ2-6 | TRBV5-4 | NA | NA | CASRRQASGANVLTF | TGTGCCAGCAGGAGACAGGCCTCTGGGGCCAACGTCCTGACTTTC
TRBJ2-1 | TRBV5-1 | NA | TRBD2 | CASSLTSGGREQFF | TGCGCCAGCAGCTTAACTAGCGGGGGGAGGGAGCAGTTCTTC
TRBJ1-2 | TRBV30 | NA | NA | CAWGQKGSGYTF | TGTGCCTGGGGACAGAAAGGCTCTGGCTACACCTTC
TRBJ2-5 | TRBV28 | NA | TRBD2 | CASSGGLAGLFETQYF | TGTGCCAGCAGTGGAGGACTAGCGGGATTGTTCGAGACCCAGTACTTC
TRBJ1-4 | TRBV28 | NA | NA | CASSPIHEKLFF | TGTGCCAGCAGCCCCATCCATGAAAAACTGTTTTTT
TRBJ2-1 | TRBV19 | NA | NA | CASSIDQAAAQFF | TGTGCCAGTAGTATAGATCAGGCAGCCGCGCAGTTCTTC
TRBJ1-6 | TRBV4-1 | NA | TRBD1 | CASSQTTGRPSNSPLHF | TGCGCCAGCAGCCAGACGACAGGGAGGCCATCTAATTCACCCCTCCACTTT
TRBJ2-1 | TRBV3-1/TRBV3-2 | NA | TRBD1 | CASSQVKFTGGFNEQFF | TGTGCCAGCAGCCAAGTTAAGTTCACAGGGGGTTTCAATGAGCAGTTCTTC
TRBJ1-5 | TRBV5-1 | NA | TRBD1 | CASSLEGQAGQPQHF | TGCGCCAGCAGCTTGGAGGGACAGGCGGGGCAGCCCCAGCATTTT
TRBJ1-5 | TRBV5-5 | NA | NA | CASSGDFSSNQPQHF | TGTGCCAGCAGCGGGGACTTTAGTAGCAATCAGCCCCAGCATTTT
TRBJ1-1 | TRBV29-1 | NA | TRBD1 | CSVGDREGSEAFF | TGCAGCGTCGGGGACAGGGAAGGGTCTGAAGCTTTCTTT
TRBJ1-2 | TRBV5-1 | NA | TRBD1 | CASSLTGGNNGYTF | TGCGCCAGCAGCTTGACAGGGGGTAATAACGGCTACACCTTC
TRBJ1-4 | TRBV5-1 | NA | TRBD1 | CASSLTGSNEKLFF | TGCGCCAGCAGCCTGACAGGGTCTAATGAAAAACTGTTTTTT
TRBJ1-5 | TRBV4-1 | NA | NA | CASSLSGQGHQPQHF | TGCGCCAGCAGCCTCTCCGGCCAGGGCCATCAGCCCCAGCATTTT
TRBJ1-5 | TRBV28 | NA | NA | CASSLGGKPNQPQHF | TGTGCCAGCAGTTTAGGAGGGAAACCAAATCAGCCCCAGCATTTT
TRBJ1-5 | TRBV4-1 | NA | NA | CASSQEGGNWNQPQHF | TGCGCCAGCAGCCAAGAGGGGGGGAACTGGAATCAGCCCCAGCATTTT
TRBJ1-2 | TRBV24-1 | NA | TRBD1 | CATSGRPGQGPYGYTF | TGTGCCACCAGTGGGAGACCGGGACAGGGTCCCTATGGCTACACCTTC
TRBJ1-5 | TRBV5-6 | few | TRBD1 | CASSRRDSLINQPQHF | TGTGCCAGCAGCCGCCGGGACAGCCTAATTAATCAGCCCCAGCATTTT
TRBJ2-5 | TRBV27 | NA | NA | CASSFRKGETQYF | TGTGCCAGCAGTTTTAGGAAGGGGGAGACCCAGTACTTC
TRBJ2-7 | TRBV7-6 | NA | NA | CASSPGRGIPGEQYF | TGTGCCAGCAGCCCGGGCAGGGGAATTCCGGGCGAGCAGTACTTC
TRBJ1-4 | TRBV19 | NA | TRBD1 | CASSTSGTVNEKLFF | TGTGCCAGTAGTACCTCCGGGACAGTTAATGAAAAACTGTTTTTT
TRBJ2-7 | TRBV27 | NA | NA | CASSLSAVHEQYF | TGTGCCAGCAGTTTAAGCGCGGTACACGAGCAGTACTTC
TRBJ2-1 | TRBV10-1 | NA | NA | CASMNALTGKQFF | TGCGCCAGCATGAACGCCCTGACTGGAAAGCAGTTCTTC
TRBJ2-7 | TRBV28 | NA | NA | CASSLPAQGSYEQYF | TGTGCCAGCTCCCTCCCCGCCCAGGGCTCCTACGAGCAGTACTTC
TRBJ1-2 | TRBV6-1 | NA | TRBD1 | CASSALRDSANYGYTF | TGTGCCAGCAGTGCCCTCCGGGACAGTGCTAACTATGGCTACACCTTC
TRBJ2-1 | TRBV29-1 | NA | TRBD1 | CSVLPRRGTGLNEQFF | TGCAGCGTCTTACCCAGAAGGGGGACAGGGCTGAATGAGCAGTTCTTC
TRBJ2-2 | TRBV6-2/TRBV6-3 | NA | TRBD1 | CASSSGGAGTGELFF | TGTGCCAGCAGTTCAGGGGGCGCGGGCACCGGGGAGCTGTTTTTT
TRBJ2-7 | TRBV5-4 | few | NA | CASSSDTIYEQYF | TGTGCCAGCAGCTCCGACACGATTTACGAGCAGTACTTC
TRBJ1-2 | TRBV6-5 | once | TRBD1 | CASSYSGQDKGYTF | TGTGCCAGCAGTTATTCGGGACAGGACAAGGGCTACACCTTC
TRBJ2-3 | TRBV11-2 | once | NA | CASSPSLTDTQYF | TGTGCCAGCAGCCCATCACTCACAGATACGCAGTATTTT
TRBJ1-1 | TRBV5-6 | NA | TRBD1 | CASSERDRYNTEAFF | TGTGCCAGCAGCGAACGGGACAGATACAACACTGAAGCTTTCTTT
TRBJ2-1 | TRBV9 | NA | NA | CASSVAGSLGEQFF | TGTGCCAGCAGCGTAGCAGGCTCGCTCGGTGAGCAGTTCTTC
TRBJ1-5 | TRBV6-5 | NA | TRBD1 | CASRDRDNQPQHF | TGTGCCAGCAGGGACAGGGACAATCAGCCCCAGCATTTT